Listed below are T cell receptor beta chains from one sample, sequenced in a study of identical twins. TCRdb reprocessed the 5' RACE reads with MiXCR, giving one entry per CDR3 protein. Of roughly 480,000 distinct CDR3 sequences listed, roughly a quarter are singletons. A further study also used this sample, focusing on T cells expressing NK-cell markers.

Sequencing was carried out using CD4+ T cells sorted from blood. Receptor source: a woman younger than 30 in good health. Both conserved end residues are part of each CDR3. A D gene is named only where the DNA matches it firmly. Some rows mark clone size as missing; the rest say once, few, many or name a class of expanded clone.

clone_size d_call j_call v_call cdr3_nt cdr3_aa
few NA TRBJ2-2 TRBV2 TGTGCCAGCAGTGAACTTTGGACTGACATGAACACCGGGGAGCTGTTTTTT CASSELWTDMNTGELFF
few NA TRBJ1-1 TRBV11-2 TGTGCCAGCAGCCCTAACAGGGTCTCCACTGAAGCTTTCTTT CASSPNRVSTEAFF
NA NA TRBJ2-5 TRBV11-3 TGTGCCAGCAGCTTACCAAGGGGTAGGGAAGAGACCCAGTACTTC CASSLPRGREETQYF
NA NA TRBJ1-2 TRBV12-3/TRBV12-4 TGTGCCAGCAGTCCGAGGAGTGGCTACACCTTC CASSPRSGYTF
NA NA TRBJ2-4 TRBV27 TGTGCCAGCAGTCTCGCGCGTCCTGGACCGCCGATAGCCAAAAACATTCAGTACTTC CASSLARPGPPIAKNIQYF
NA NA TRBJ2-7 TRBV6-2/TRBV6-3 TGTGCCAGCAGTTACTCTGTGGGAGTCAAAAACGAGCAGTACTTC CASSYSVGVKNEQYF
few TRBD1 TRBJ1-2 TRBV12-5 TGTGCTAGTGGGAATGGGACAGCGAAGATCTATGGCTACACCTTC CASGNGTAKIYGYTF
few NA TRBJ2-7 TRBV7-7 TGTGCTAGCAGCTTAGAAGAAGGCGGGGTCTACGAGCAGTACTTC CASSLEEGGVYEQYF
few NA TRBJ2-5 TRBV12-3/TRBV12-4 TGTGCCAGCAGTTTTCTGTGGCGGGGGCCTCGAGAGACCCAGTACTTC CASSFLWRGPRETQYF
few TRBD1 TRBJ2-3 TRBV18 TGTGCCAGCTCACCAATGACAGGGTTGGCGGCCGGGCAGTATTTT CASSPMTGLAAGQYF
many TRBD1 TRBJ1-2 TRBV12-3/TRBV12-4 TGTGCCAGCAGTTTTGGGGGACAGGGCTATGGCTACACCTTC CASSFGGQGYGYTF
NA NA TRBJ2-3 TRBV29-1 TGCAGCGTTGAGAAGGTGGGGCCAGATACGCAGTATTTT CSVEKVGPDTQYF
NA TRBD1 TRBJ2-7 TRBV12-3/TRBV12-4 TGTGCCAGCAGTCTAGACAGGGGGATATACGAGCAGTACTTC CASSLDRGIYEQYF
NA NA TRBJ1-1 TRBV29-1 TGCAGCGTTGAAGAAGCAGCTTTCTTT CSVEEAAFF
few NA TRBJ1-1 TRBV11-1 TGTGCCAGCAGCCAGGAAACAGGGTTCGCTTTCTTT CASSQETGFAFF
many NA TRBJ2-1 TRBV15 TGTGCCACCACCGATACACCGTACAATGAGCAGTTCTTC CATTDTPYNEQFF
many NA TRBJ2-3 TRBV5-1 TGCGCCAGCAGCTTGGACAGAACAGATACGCAGTATTTT CASSLDRTDTQYF
few NA TRBJ1-6 TRBV9 TGTGCCAGCAGCCCCCGGGAGGGGCCACCCTATAATTCACCCCTCCACTTT CASSPREGPPYNSPLHF
few NA TRBJ2-2 TRBV3-1 TGTGCCAGCAGCCCCGGGGGCCTGGTCGTCGGGGAGCTGTTTTTT CASSPGGLVVGELFF
NA NA TRBJ2-5 TRBV7-7 TGTGCTAGCAGCGAGGACTGGAACCAAGAGACCCAGTACTTC CASSEDWNQETQYF
many NA TRBJ2-5 TRBV12-3/TRBV12-4 TGTGCCAGCAGTTTTCTTGGCCGGGAGACCCAGTACTTC CASSFLGRETQYF
NA NA TRBJ1-5 TRBV12-3/TRBV12-4 TGTGCCAGCAGCCTTTCGGGGTATCAGCCCCAGCATTTT CASSLSGYQPQHF
NA TRBD1 TRBJ2-1 TRBV10-3 TGTGCCATCAGGGACAGGGTTTCTACCAATGAGCAGTTCTTC CAIRDRVSTNEQFF
NA TRBD1 TRBJ2-2 TRBV7-8 TGTGCCAGCAGCTACGGACAGGCGAACACCGGGGAGCTGTTTTTT CASSYGQANTGELFF